This TCR beta chain was recovered during a study of blood T cell repertoires in COVID-19. Study background: Material from acute and convalescent COVID-19 was sourced from the United States, Italy and Spain.

Deletions cut 0 bases from V and 6 bases from J, with 10 bases between. CDR1 MGHRA and CDR2 YSYEKL come from the germline V gene. The CDR3 is 14 amino acids. The method was immunoSEQ multiplex PCR; TCRdb's version includes in-frame clones alone and lacks a portion of them. The sample lists under 200,000 clones, around 89% occurring once. This sequence was found in a woman between 45 and 60 years old who had recovered from COVID-19. Sequenced input: PBMCs or T cells enriched from blood (not recorded which). The rearrangement uses TRBV4-1 and TRBJ2-3; a possible D gene is TRBD1 (5 bases). The CDR3 sequence: CASSQEGRRDTQYF. The CDR3 nucleotides read TGCGCCAGCAGCCAAGAGGGGCGGCGGGATACGCAGTATTTT.